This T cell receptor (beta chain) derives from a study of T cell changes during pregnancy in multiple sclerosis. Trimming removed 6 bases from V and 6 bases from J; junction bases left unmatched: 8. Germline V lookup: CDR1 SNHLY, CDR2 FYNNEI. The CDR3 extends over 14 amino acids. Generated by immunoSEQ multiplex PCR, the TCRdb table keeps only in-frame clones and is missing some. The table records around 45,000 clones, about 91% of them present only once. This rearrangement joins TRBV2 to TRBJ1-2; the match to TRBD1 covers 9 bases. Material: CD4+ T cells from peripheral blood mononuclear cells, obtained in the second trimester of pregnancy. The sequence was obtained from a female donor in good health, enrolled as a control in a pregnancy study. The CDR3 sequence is CASSRDREFNGYTF. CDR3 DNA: TGTGCCAGCAGCCGGGACAGGGAGTTTAATGGCTACACCTTC.